The rows below give T cell receptor beta chains drawn from one sample of a study of T cells in Graves' hyperthyroidism and ophthalmopathy. Via MiXCR, TCRdb re-called the multiplex PCR reads, giving one row per CDR3 protein. In the table there are some 490,000 distinct CDR3 sequences, roughly 23% of which are singletons. What was sequenced was blood. Receptors were obtained from a woman in her seventies with Graves' ophthalmopathy. Each CDR3 is given without its conserved first and last residue. Size tells how often a clone was seen (once, few, many) or the class of an expanded clone, and some rows leave it out.

v_call	j_call	clone_size	cdr3_aa
TRBV9	TRBJ1-3	-	ASSLGGFSSGNTIY
TRBV5-8	TRBJ1-5	few	ASSKGRYSNQPQH
TRBV19	TRBJ1-5	-	ASSMNGQGNQPQH
TRBV3-1	TRBJ1-2	-	ASSQDLAAQGYT
TRBV6-1	TRBJ1-1	many	ASSEATGWATEAF
TRBV30	TRBJ1-2	-	AWKPPDYGYT
TRBV28	TRBJ1-1	many	ASRDLLGGTEAF
TRBV6-1	TRBJ1-4	many	ASRDERVEEKLF
TRBV11-2	TRBJ2-3	-	ASSQDRLTDTQY
TRBV28	TRBJ1-1	-	ASSLGAAEAF
TRBV25-1	TRBJ1-1	few	ASSEYGRNSNTEAF
TRBV5-4	TRBJ2-1	-	ASSAGQGPFDAQF
TRBV6-1	TRBJ2-5	-	ASSEFRGVTQY
TRBV4-3	TRBJ1-3	-	ASSQDWGQHL
TRBV2	TRBJ2-7	few	ASNPVRGHEQY
TRBV3-1	TRBJ2-1	-	ASQTSGSFYEQF
TRBV7-2	TRBJ2-7	-	ASSLTSGYYEQY
TRBV3-1	TRBJ1-1	many	ASSQVGRAEAF
TRBV5-1	TRBJ1-5	few	ASSASGSQPQH
TRBV7-2	TRBJ1-5	many	ASSWVGGQPQH
TRBV11-2	TRBJ2-7	few	ASSHYSGRGHEQY
TRBV18	TRBJ2-7	few	ASSPLEPAYEQY
TRBV7-9	TRBJ2-3	few	ASSRWGLDTQY
TRBV30	TRBJ1-5	few	AWSVGQGSNQPQH
TRBV7-2	TRBJ2-2	-	ASSLGPGQHGELF
TRBV9	TRBJ1-2	-	ASSVGQGFVYGYT
TRBV30	TRBJ1-1	many	AWSGSAEAF
TRBV10-2	TRBJ1-1	few	ASSESWGTEAF
TRBV3-1	TRBJ1-1	few	ASSHERNTEAF
TRBV20-1	TRBJ2-1	-	SARPSSGSYNEQF
TRBV5-6	TRBJ1-5	-	ASGSTGGVSNQPQH
TRBV4-1	TRBJ2-1	-	ASSQAITAGGGDEQF
TRBV5-1	TRBJ2-7	-	ASSFYQGTYEQY
TRBV20-1	TRBJ1-1	-	SAKGYETETF
TRBV27	TRBJ2-2	-	ASSLTNPIYRLAGELF
TRBV7-6	TRBJ2-5	-	ASSSTPKGTQETQY
TRBV19	TRBJ2-7	-	ASSISHSPSDTYEQY
TRBV14	TRBJ2-3	-	ASSPLWGRGSDTQY
TRBV19	TRBJ1-2	few	ASSIADSHYGYT
TRBV6-1	TRBJ1-4	many	AAKGGATNEKLF
TRBV18	TRBJ2-7	-	ASSLRQGSYEQY
TRBV28	TRBJ2-4	-	ASQTGVLSGNIQY
TRBV5-5	TRBJ1-4	few	ASSRFTGSGEKLF